This record looks at one T cell receptor beta chain sequence and its context. This entry is derived from a study of control samples from healthy donors and cancer patients. Trimming removed 0 bases from V and 6 bases from J; junction bases left unmatched: 3. The CDR3 runs to 15 residues. CDR1 is SGHRS and CDR2 is YFSETQ in the germline V gene. Assay: immunoSEQ multiplex PCR; the TCRdb copy retains only in-frame clones and omits some. The sample has roughly 120,000 clones, approximately 93% seen once. This chain connects TRBV5-1 to TRBJ2-3, with 11 bases lining up with TRBD2. The origin of this receptor is a man aged 25-45 years in good health. Sequencing was performed on blood. In nucleotides, the CDR3 is TGCGCCAGCAGCTTGGGTAGCGGGGGGGCGGATACGCAGTATTTT. The encoded protein is CASSLGSGGADTQYF.